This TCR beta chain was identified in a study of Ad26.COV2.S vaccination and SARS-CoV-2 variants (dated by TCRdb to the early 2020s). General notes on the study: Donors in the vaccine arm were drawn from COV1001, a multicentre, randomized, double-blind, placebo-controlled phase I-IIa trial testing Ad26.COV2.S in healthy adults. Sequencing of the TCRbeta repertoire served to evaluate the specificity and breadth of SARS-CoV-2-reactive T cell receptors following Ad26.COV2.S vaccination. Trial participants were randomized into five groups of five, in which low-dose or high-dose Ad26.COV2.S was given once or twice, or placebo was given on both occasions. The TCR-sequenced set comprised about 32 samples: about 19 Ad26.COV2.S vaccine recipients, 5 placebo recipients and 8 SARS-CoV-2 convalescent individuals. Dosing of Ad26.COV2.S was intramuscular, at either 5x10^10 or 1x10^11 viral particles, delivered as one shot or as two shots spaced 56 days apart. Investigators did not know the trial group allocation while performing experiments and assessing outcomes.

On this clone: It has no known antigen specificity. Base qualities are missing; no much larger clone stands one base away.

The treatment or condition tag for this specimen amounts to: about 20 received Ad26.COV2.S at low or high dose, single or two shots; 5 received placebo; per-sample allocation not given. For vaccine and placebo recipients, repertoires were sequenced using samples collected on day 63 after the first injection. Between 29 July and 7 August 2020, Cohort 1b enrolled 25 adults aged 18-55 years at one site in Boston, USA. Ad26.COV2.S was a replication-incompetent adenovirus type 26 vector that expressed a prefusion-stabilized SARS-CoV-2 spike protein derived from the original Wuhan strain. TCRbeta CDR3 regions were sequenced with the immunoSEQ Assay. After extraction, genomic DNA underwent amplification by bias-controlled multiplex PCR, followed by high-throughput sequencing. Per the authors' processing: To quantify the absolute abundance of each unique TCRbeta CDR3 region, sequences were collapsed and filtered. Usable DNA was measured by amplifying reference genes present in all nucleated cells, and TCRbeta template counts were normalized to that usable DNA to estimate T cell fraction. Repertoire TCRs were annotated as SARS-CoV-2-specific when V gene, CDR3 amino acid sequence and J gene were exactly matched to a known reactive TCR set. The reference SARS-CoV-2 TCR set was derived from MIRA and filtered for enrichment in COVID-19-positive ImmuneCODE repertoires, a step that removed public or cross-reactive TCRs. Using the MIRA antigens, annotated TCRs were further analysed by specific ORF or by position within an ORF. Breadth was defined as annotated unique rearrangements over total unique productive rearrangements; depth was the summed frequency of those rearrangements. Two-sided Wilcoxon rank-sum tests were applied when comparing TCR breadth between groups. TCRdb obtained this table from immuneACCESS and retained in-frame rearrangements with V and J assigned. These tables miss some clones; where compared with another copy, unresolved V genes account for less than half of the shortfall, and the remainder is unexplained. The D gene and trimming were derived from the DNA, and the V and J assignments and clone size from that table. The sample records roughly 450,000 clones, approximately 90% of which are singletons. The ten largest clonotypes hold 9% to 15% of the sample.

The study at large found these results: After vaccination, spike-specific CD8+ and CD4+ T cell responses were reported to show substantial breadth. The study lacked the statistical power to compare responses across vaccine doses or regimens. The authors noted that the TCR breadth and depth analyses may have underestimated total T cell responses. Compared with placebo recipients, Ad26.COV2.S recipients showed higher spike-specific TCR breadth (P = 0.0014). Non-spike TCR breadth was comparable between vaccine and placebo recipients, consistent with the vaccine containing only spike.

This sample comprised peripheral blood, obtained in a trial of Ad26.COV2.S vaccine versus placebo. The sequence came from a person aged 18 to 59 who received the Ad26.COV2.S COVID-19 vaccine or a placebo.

CDR3 sequence: CASSELQTTGELFF. DNA sequence: TGTGCCAGCAGTGAACTACAGACCACCGGGGAGCTGTTTTTT. Recombination linked TRBV6-1 to TRBJ2-2; a confident D gene designation cannot be given. CDR1 and CDR2, looked up from the germline V gene, are MNHNS and SASEGT. Relative to germline, V is 2 bases shorter and J is 4 bases shorter, with 8 bases between their ends. From its cysteine to its phenylalanine, the CDR3 spans 14 amino acids. The sequence is cut down to CDR3 DNA, 42 bases in frame from base 1.